This T cell receptor (beta chain) was profiled in a study of OX40 agonist ivuxolimab in advanced cancers. Study in general: Prior anti-PD-1, anti-PD-L1 or anti-CTLA-4 therapy was allowed; around 40% had some.

The V end was cut by 4 bases, the J end by 2 bases, with 12 bases between. CDR3 length: 14 residues. Germline V CDR1 and CDR2: SGHRS, YFSETQ. Profiled with immunoSEQ multiplex PCR; TCRdb holds only in-frame clones, not every one. Of 36,000 or so clones in the sample, around 85% are singletons; the top ten hold over 8.5%. Sequencing was performed on CD4+ or CD8+ T cells sorted from blood, taken in a trial of the OX40 agonist ivuxolimab. This TCR was sampled from an adult with an advanced solid tumor such as melanoma, head and neck, liver or kidney cancer. The chain joins TRBV5-1 to TRBJ1-2, with D possibly matching TRBD1 (5 bases). In DNA, the CDR3 is TGCGCCAGCAGCCCGGGGACGGGGAACTATGGCTACACCTTC. Encoded protein: CASSPGTGNYGYTF.